Here is one T cell receptor beta chain with its context. The sample is drawn from a study of blood T cell repertoires in COVID-19. In germline, CDR1 is SGHRS, CDR2 YFSETQ. Trimming at V came to 4 bases and at J to 7 bases, leaving 10 bases not matched to a gene. The CDR3 length is 15 residues. Cohort 3 recovered donors had two negative PCRs, clearance, or symptom resolution. Sequencing was performed with immunoSEQ multiplex PCR; in TCRdb, only in-frame clones are kept and a portion is missing. The table includes about 410,000 clones, 90% detected once. The rearrangement links TRBV5-1 to TRBJ1-5, with 8 bases aligning to TRBD1. Sequenced: PBMCs or T cells enriched from blood (not recorded which). This receptor was taken from a man aged 18 to 29 who had recovered from COVID-19. CDR3 protein: CASSEGGQGSQPQHF. In DNA, the CDR3 is TGCGCCAGCAGCGAAGGCGGACAGGGATCCCAGCCCCAGCATTTT.